Presented here are 14 T cell receptor beta chains from one specimen sequenced in a study of blood T cell repertoires in COVID-19. Profiling relied on immunoSEQ multiplex PCR, and the TCRdb table lists in-frame clones only, not all of them. This sample has around 190,000 clones, with roughly three quarters found just once. Sequences were obtained from peripheral blood. The origin of the receptors is a woman in her thirties or forties with COVID-19, enrolled during active disease.

V gene TRBV4-2 combines with J gene TRBJ1-1; TRBD1 is a possible D gene (5 bases). CDR1 LGHNA and CDR2 YNFKEQ come from the germline V gene. V was shortened by 0 bases and J by 0 bases, with 11 bases between the two germline ends. The CDR3 covers 16 residues. Here the CDR3 DNA reads TGTGCCAGCAGCCAAGAGGGGGGACCCATGAACACTGAAGCTTTCTTT. Translated, it gives CASSQEGGPMNTEAFF.

A note on this clone: An end of the junction does not agree with germline; a read error may underlie this. V usage is TRBV4-1 and J usage is TRBJ2-7, with a tentative D call TRBD2 (6 bases). CDR1 is MGHRA and CDR2 is YSYEKL in the germline V gene. The CDR3 runs 14 residues. CDR3 nucleotide sequence: TGCGCCAGCAGCCAAGATCCGCTGACTAGTTTACCCCTCTTC. It encodes CASSQDPLTSLPLF.

This sequence joins TRBV6-1 and TRBJ1-1, with D hard to call. CDR1 and CDR2 from the germline V gene are MNHNS and SASEGT. The CDR3 is 14 residues long. The germline V and J ends were trimmed by 8 bases and 0 bases, with 13 bases remaining between them. Here the CDR3 reads CASGEEAMNTEAFF. CDR3 nucleotides: TGTGCCAGCGGGGAAGAAGCCATGAACACTGAAGCTTTCTTT.

This clone has only one observation. The chain recombines TRBV7-2 with TRBJ2-3; 7 bases are a match to TRBD1. V lost 2 bases, J lost 3 bases, and 11 bases stayed unmatched. The germline gives CDR1 SGHTA, CDR2 FQGNSA. CDR3 length: 17 residues. The CDR3 coding sequence is TGTGCCAGCAGCTTATGGCGGAGCAGGGGGAAAACAGATACGCAGTATTTT. It yields the protein CASSLWRSRGKTDTQYF.

J is TRBJ2-3 and V is TRBV9; D uncertain. Germline CDR1 reads SGDLS; CDR2 reads YYNGEE. The V end lost 0 bases, the J end lost 0 bases, and 11 bases lay between the germline ends. The CDR3 consists of 16 residues. The CDR3 region is CASSVDNIPSTDTQYF. CDR3 DNA sequence: TGTGCCAGCAGCGTAGACAACATTCCTAGCACAGATACGCAGTATTTT.

The genes are TRBV18 and TRBJ1-2; D perhaps matches TRBD1 (6 bases). Trimming pared 3 bases from V and 13 bases from J, leaving 33 bases between. Germline V gene data show CDR1 as KGHSH and CDR2 as LQKENI. The CDR3 is 18 residues long. CDR3 loop: CASSPDGGAQMRIMAGTF. CDR3 nucleotides: TGTGCCAGCTCACCGGACGGGGGGGCACAGATGAGAATTATGGCTGGCACCTTC.

The chain employs TRBV25-1 and TRBJ2-3; D not resolved. This CDR3 comprises 15 residues. CDR1 MGHDK and CDR2 SYGVNS come from the germline V gene. The V end was cut by 2 bases, the J end by 3 bases, with 12 bases between. The CDR3 sequence: CASSEIISGTDTQYF. CDR3 coding DNA: TGTGCCAGCAGTGAAATAATATCCGGGACAGATACGCAGTATTTT.

This rearrangement joins TRBV7-9 to TRBJ2-1, with 14 bases lining up with TRBD2. The CDR3 runs 16 residues. The germline CDR1 and CDR2 sequences are SEHNR and FQNEAQ (reference sequence). Unmatched junction bases numbered 11, after V lost 0 bases and J lost 16 bases. The DNA of the CDR3 is TGTGCCAGCAGCTTAGCCCCCGGGACTAGCGGGAGAAGGGCTTTCTTC. Residues: CASSLAPGTSGRRAFF.

The CDR3 sequence: CASRGKLLAGVTDTQYF. DNA of the CDR3: TGTGCCAGCAGGGGAAAGTTACTAGCGGGGGTGACAGATACGCAGTATTTT. This rearrangement joins TRBV5-5 to TRBJ2-3; the match to TRBD2 covers 11 bases. The V and J ends lost 5 bases and 3 bases, in that order; junction bases with no gene match: 11. There are 17 residues in the CDR3. CDR1 SGHKS and CDR2 YYEKEE come from the germline V gene (reference sequence).

V usage is TRBV10-3 and J usage is TRBJ1-1, with D perhaps TRBD1 (6 bases). Germline assignment: CDR1 ENHRY and CDR2 SYGVKD. The CDR3 loop spans 13 amino acids. V was pared by 6 bases and J by 5 bases, with 13 bases between. CDR3 sequence reads: CAISPRGRTEAFF. The DNA of the CDR3 is TGTGCCATCAGCCCCAGGGGAAGGACTGAAGCTTTCTTT.

V and J are TRBV21-1 and TRBJ2-1; TRBD1, the D gene given by the table, was not confirmed from the DNA. TRBV21-1 is reported as a pseudogene. CDR3 length equals 16 residues. The CDR3 DNA follows: TGTGCCAGCAGTCGCTGTAGTCAGGGTGTCTACAATGAGCAGTTCTTC. Translated, it gives CASSRCSQGVYNEQFF.

V and J are TRBV7-3 and TRBJ1-3, with 9 nucleotides matching TRBD1. The V and J ends lost 5 bases and 4 bases, in that order; junction bases with no gene match: 15. CDR1 is SGHTA and CDR2 is FQGTGA in the germline V gene. The CDR3 spans 18 residues. Written as DNA, the CDR3 is TGTGCCAGCAGCCCCCCCCGGGACAGGGTGGACGGCGGAAACACCATATATTTT. This encodes CASSPPRDRVDGGNTIYF.

There are many counts of this clone. This sequence joins TRBV6-7 and TRBJ1-1; D unresolved. TRBV6-7 is an ORF for which the function is uncertain. V lost 2 bases, J lost 0 bases, and 13 bases lay in between. CDR3 length: 16 residues. The CDR3 here is CASSYKVEELNTEAFF. The CDR3 DNA is TGTGCCAGCAGTTACAAAGTGGAGGAGTTGAACACTGAAGCTTTCTTT.

This CDR3 reads CASSSGQGGHNSPLHF. Written as DNA, the CDR3 is TGTGCCAGCTCATCCGGACAGGGCGGTCATAATTCACCCCTCCACTTT. The chain employs TRBV18 and TRBJ1-6, with 8 bases that match TRBD1. The junction had 8 bases not matched to a gene; V was cut back by 5 bases and J by 5 bases. The CDR3 sequence is 16 residues long. From germline, CDR1 is KGHSH and CDR2 LQKENI.